The sequence of this T cell receptor beta chain was determined in a study of cytomegalovirus exposure and HLA in healthy donors. Points from the study as a whole: Most subjects had HLA-A and HLA-B alleles reportedly predicted accurately by TCR beta sequences. Serostatus for CMV was the only available immune exposure information. In a later analysis, a missense DCLRE1C variant was linked to TCR beta V- and J-gene trimming. One later analysis reportedly identified an Asian-associated ancestry cluster that showed fewer N-insertions than the approximately 600-donor mean.

This clone was found a few times. Its antigen is not identified. PCR involved 60 Vbeta and 13 Jbeta primers. Data came from immunoSEQ multiplex PCR; TCRdb stores just in-frame clones and leaves some out. In the table there are around 120,000 clones, about 16% of which are singletons. The sequenced sample was PBMCs. The source is a woman aged 18 to 35 in good health and CMV-seronegative.

CDR3 loop: CASSLFGGSGHEQYF. The CDR3 bases are TGTGCCAGCAGCTTATTCGGCGGGAGTGGCCACGAGCAGTACTTC. The chain combines TRBV7-2 with TRBJ2-7; TRBD2 aligns across 7 bases. Trimming took 2 bases from V and 5 from J; bases not matched to a gene: 9. The CDR3 loop spans 15 amino acids. The V gene's germline CDR1 is SGHTA and CDR2 FQGNSA.